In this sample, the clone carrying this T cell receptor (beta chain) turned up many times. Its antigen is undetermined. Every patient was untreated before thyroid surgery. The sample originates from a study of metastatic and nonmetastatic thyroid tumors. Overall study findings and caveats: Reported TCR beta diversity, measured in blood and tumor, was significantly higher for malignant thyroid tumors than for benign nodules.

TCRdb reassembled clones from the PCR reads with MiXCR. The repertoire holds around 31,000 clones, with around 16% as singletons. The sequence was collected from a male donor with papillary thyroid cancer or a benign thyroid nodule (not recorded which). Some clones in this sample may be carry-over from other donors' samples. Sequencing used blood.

CDR3 sequence reads: CSARDMNGYSGNTIYF. CDR3 nucleotides: TGCAGTGCTAGAGATATGAACGGATACTCTGGAAACACCATATATTTT. This sequence joins TRBV20-1 and TRBJ1-3; no firm D call. Germline V gene sequence: CDR1 DFQATT, CDR2 SNEGSKA (reference sequence). The CDR3 extends over 16 amino acids. The germline V and J ends were trimmed by 0 bases and 0 bases, with 12 bases remaining between them.